The 27 T cell receptor beta chains listed next were all sequenced from one sample in a study of spatial heterogeneity in lung cancer. TCRdb re-called the 5' RACE reads with MiXCR, one entry per CDR3 protein. The table shows about 82,000 distinct CDR3 sequences, with around 12% occurring only once. Time point meaning: sample taken at primary tumor resection. The input material, whole RNA from tumor, nontumor lung or frozen PBMC, was sequenced unsorted. Sequences were derived from PBMCs, sampled at surgery. The receptor source for this set is a male donor with early-stage non-small cell lung cancer.

This clonotype was detected a few times. The V call is TRBV24-1, the J call TRBJ2-3; 7 bases match TRBD2. The CDR3 loop spans 15 amino acids. The V gene's germline CDR1 is KGHDR and CDR2 SFDVKD. Trimming removed 5 bases from V and 1 base from J; junction bases left unmatched: 5. The CDR3 nucleotides are TGTGCCACCAGTGGGCTAGCGGAGGGCACAGATACGCAGTATTTT. Protein sequence: CATSGLAEGTDTQYF.

This clonotype came up a few times. The V call is TRBV7-9, the J call TRBJ1-1; 7 positions match TRBD1. The CDR3 spans 10 residues. The germline gives CDR1 SEHNR, CDR2 FQNEAQ (reference sequence). Germline trimming cut 10 bases from V and 8 bases from J; bases unmatched to any gene: 4. The CDR3 DNA follows: TGTGCCACAAGACAGGGAGAAGCTTTCTTT. Its protein product is CATRQGEAFF.

This sequence joins TRBV29-1 and TRBJ2-1; a possible D gene is TRBD2 (6 bases). Germline assignment: CDR1 SQVTM and CDR2 ANQGSEA. The CDR3 has 13 residues. The V end lost 2 bases, the J end lost 6 bases, and 11 bases lay between the germline ends. The chain's CDR3 is CSVEWGVGNEQFF. The CDR3 nucleotides are TGCAGCGTTGAATGGGGGGTAGGCAATGAGCAGTTCTTC.

V usage is TRBV29-1 and J usage is TRBJ2-7; D is uncertain. There are 13 residues in the CDR3. V was clipped by 1 base and J by 3 bases, with 10 bases between them. Germline assignment: CDR1 SQVTM and CDR2 ANQGSEA. CDR3 sequence (DNA): TGCAGCGTTGAAGGCCCTAACAGCTACGAGCAGTACTTC. Translation gives CSVEGPNSYEQYF.

V and J are TRBV20-1 and TRBJ2-2; no firm D call. The CDR3 length is 13 residues. Trimming removed 2 bases from V and 2 bases from J, with 6 bases in between. Germline lookup yields CDR1 DFQATT and CDR2 SNEGSKA (reference sequence). The CDR3 here is CSARKLNTGELFF. The CDR3, as DNA: TGCAGTGCTAGAAAGTTAAACACCGGGGAGCTGTTTTTT.

The chain uses TRBV29-1 and TRBJ2-6; D not certain. This CDR3 comprises 19 residues. Germline values: CDR1 SQVTM, CDR2 ANQGSEA. Trimming stripped 2 bases from V and 2 bases from J, with 22 bases between. CDR3 coding DNA: TGCAGCGTTGAATCTAGAGGCCCCCTCTCCGGGCCTGGGGCCAACGTCCTGACTTTC. Its protein is CSVESRGPLSGPGANVLTF.

This clonotype was counted a few times. The chain combines TRBV10-3 with TRBJ2-1; 9 bases map to TRBD2. Germline CDR1 reads ENHRY; CDR2 reads SYGVKD. The trim removed 2 bases at V and 4 bases at J, leaving 12 bases unmatched. The CDR3 has 18 amino acids. For the CDR3, the DNA is TGTGCCATCAGTGAGGGGGCCATAGCGGGAGAAGAATACAATGAGCAGTTCTTC. Its translation: CAISEGAIAGEEYNEQFF.

This clonotype showed up just a few times. The CDR3: CATSTGLAPYNEQFF. DNA of the CDR3: TGTGCCACCAGCACCGGACTAGCGCCTTACAATGAGCAGTTCTTC. The chain employs TRBV15 and TRBJ2-1, with 9 nucleotides matching TRBD2. The CDR3 consists of 15 residues. Germline V gene sequence: CDR1 LNHNV, CDR2 YYDKDF (reference sequence). V trimming: 4 bases; J trimming: 4 bases; junction bases outside the gene matches: 5.

This clonotype was counted a few times. J is TRBJ1-1 and V is TRBV14; D may be TRBD1 (5 bases). V lost 0 bases, J lost 0 bases, and 8 bases lay in between. Germline V gene lookup returns CDR1 SGHDN and CDR2 FVKESK. The CDR3 is 15 residues long. The CDR3 DNA reads as TGTGCCAGCAGCCAAGAAGGGACGGTGAACACTGAAGCTTTCTTT. It codes for CASSQEGTVNTEAFF.

The chain carries TRBV27 and TRBJ2-3, with D perhaps matching TRBD1 (6 bases). V lost 6 bases, J lost 0 bases, and 16 bases lay in between. CDR1 MNHEY and CDR2 SMNVEV come from the germline V gene (reference sequence). CDR3 length: 16 residues. The CDR3 DNA is TGTGCCAGCAGGGGGGCGAGCGGAGACAGCACAGATACGCAGTATTTT. The encoded protein is CASRGASGDSTDTQYF.

CDR3 coding DNA: TGTGCCAGCAGGGTGAACACTGAAGCTTTCTTT. It encodes CASRVNTEAFF. The chain links TRBV6-1 to TRBJ1-1; no reliable D call. The CDR3 consists of 11 residues. Trimming shortened V by 6 bases and J by 0 bases, and 2 bases separated the two germline ends. Germline-derived CDR1 and CDR2 are MNHNS and SASEGT.

This chain connects TRBV29-1 to TRBJ1-4; 10 bases line up with TRBD1. Germline CDR1 and CDR2: SQVTM and ANQGSEA. The CDR3 spans 13 residues. V trimming: 7 bases; J trimming: 6 bases; junction bases outside the gene matches: 5. CDR3 bases: TGCAGCGCAACCGGGACAGGGGATGAAAAACTGTTTTTT. Amino acids: CSATGTGDEKLFF.

This clonotype was seen only a few times. The V gene is TRBV3-1, the J gene TRBJ2-7, with TRBD2 matching 8 bases. The CDR3 has 15 amino acids. V lost 0 bases to trimming and J lost 5 bases; unmatched junction nucleotides: 6. Germline V gene sequence: CDR1 LGHDT, CDR2 YNNKEL (reference sequence). CDR3 bases: TGTGCCAGCAGCCAAGACAAGCGGGGGTTCGACGAGCAGTACTTC. Translation gives CASSQDKRGFDEQYF.

The V call is TRBV13, the J call TRBJ2-7; tentative D call: TRBD2 (6 bases). Germline V gene lookup returns CDR1 PRHDT and CDR2 FYEKMQ (reference sequence). This CDR3 is 20 amino acids long. The V end lost 5 bases, the J end lost 2 bases, and 31 bases lay between the germline ends. The CDR3 protein is CASSAPETSGLLRPPYEQYF. In DNA, the CDR3 is TGTGCCAGCAGCGCCCCGGAGACTTCGGGACTTCTCCGACCCCCCTACGAGCAGTACTTC.

The rearrangement uses TRBV7-9 and TRBJ2-7; D call uncertain. Looked up from germline, CDR1 is SEHNR and CDR2 is FQNEAQ (reference sequence). The CDR3 covers 17 residues. V lost 4 bases and J lost 0, with 19 bases in between. This CDR3 is CASSSGNQGIFSYEQYF. The DNA for the CDR3 is TGTGCCAGCAGCTCTGGCAACCAAGGAATTTTCTCCTACGAGCAGTACTTC.

This clonotype was counted at least ten times. The J gene is TRBJ2-7, the V gene TRBV29-1; 15 positions match TRBD2. V lost 2 bases, J lost 7 bases, and 12 bases stayed unmatched. The V gene's germline CDR1 is SQVTM and CDR2 ANQGSEA. The CDR3 is 17 residues long. CDR3 in DNA: TGCAGCGTTGAAAGAGCGGGACTAGCGGGAGGAGTCACGGAGCAGTACTTC. This sequence encodes CSVERAGLAGGVTEQYF.

The J gene is TRBJ2-6, the V gene TRBV6-5, with 8 bases lining up with TRBD1. The CDR3 totals 18 residues. Looked up from germline, CDR1 is MNHEY and CDR2 is SVGAGI. The junction had 7 bases not matched to a gene; V was cut back by 1 base and J by 2 bases. The DNA for the CDR3 is TGTGCCAGCAGTTACTTCCAGCAGGGGGCTACTGGGGCCAACGTCCTGACTTTC. Translating gives CASSYFQQGATGANVLTF.

This clonotype was seen a single time. This chain uses TRBV13 with TRBJ1-6, with TRBD1 matching over 7 bases. V shed 6 bases, J shed 9 bases, and the junction held 8 bases outside the gene matches. Germline values: CDR1 PRHDT, CDR2 FYEKMQ (reference sequence). The CDR3 extends over 14 amino acids. The CDR3 region is CASSAGQNFSPLHF. The CDR3 DNA reads as TGTGCCAGCAGTGCGGGACAGAATTTTTCACCCCTCCACTTT.

The rearrangement joins TRBV5-1 to TRBJ1-5; weak D call: TRBD1 (5 bases). The CDR3 is made up of 15 amino acids. V gave up 0 bases and J gave up 7 bases, with 14 bases separating them. Germline lookup yields CDR1 SGHRS and CDR2 YFSETQ. The CDR3 is CASSLGVSGDQPQHF. The CDR3 coding sequence is TGCGCCAGCAGCTTGGGGGTTTCGGGGGACCAGCCCCAGCATTTT. The variable domain in full, with the rest retrieved from reference TRBV5-1 and TRBJ1-5, is KAGVTQTPRYLIKTRGQQVTLSCSPISGHRSVSWYQQTPGQGLQFLFEYFSETQRNKGNFPGRFSGRQFSNSRSEMNVSTLELGDSALYLCASSLGVSGDQPQHFGDGTRLSIL.

The chain has TRBV7-3 and TRBJ2-1; 13 bases fit TRBD2. Unmatched junction bases numbered 3, after V lost 5 bases and J lost 11 bases. Germline values: CDR1 SGHTA, CDR2 FQGTGA. This CDR3 spans 13 amino acids. This chain's CDR3 is CASSTTSGRQQFF. The CDR3 DNA reads as TGTGCCAGCAGCACGACTAGCGGGAGGCAGCAGTTCTTC.

This clonotype appeared many times. CDR3 amino acids: CSVRDEKLFF. CDR3 DNA: TGCAGCGTTAGGGATGAAAAACTGTTTTTT. The rearrangement uses TRBV29-1 and TRBJ1-4; D gene unclear. V gave up 5 bases and J gave up 6 bases, with 4 bases separating them. The CDR3 consists of 10 residues. Germline V gene lookup returns CDR1 SQVTM and CDR2 ANQGSEA. Complete variable domain (other parts from reference TRBV29-1 and TRBJ1-4): SAVISQKPSRDICQRGTSLTIQCQVDSQVTMMFWYRQQPGQSLTLIATANQGSEATYESGFVIDKFPISRPNLTFSTLTVSNMSPEDSSIYLCSVRDEKLFFGSGTQLSVL.

The rearrangement uses TRBV5-1 and TRBJ1-5; no reliable D call. CDR3 length: 13 residues. Trimming shortened V by 0 bases and J by 7 bases, and 8 bases separated the two germline ends. Germline V lookup: CDR1 SGHRS, CDR2 YFSETQ. CDR3 sequence reads: CASSLEGKQPQHF. CDR3 DNA: TGCGCCAGCAGCTTGGAGGGTAAGCAGCCCCAGCATTTT.

This clonotype has more than one count but fewer than ten. V is TRBV5-1 and J is TRBJ1-3, with 9 bases that match TRBD1. Germline loops: CDR1 SGHRS, CDR2 YFSETQ. V shed 1 base and J 4 bases; nucleotides not matched to a gene: 9. The CDR3 runs 17 residues. CDR3 in amino acids: CASSLNGDRGNGNTIYF. The CDR3 bases are TGCGCCAGCAGCTTGAACGGCGACAGGGGGAACGGAAACACCATATATTTT.

This clonotype showed up just a few times. This rearrangement joins TRBV20-1 to TRBJ2-7, with 8 positions matching TRBD1. With V trimmed by 3 bases and J by 1 base, 8 bases remained unmatched. CDR1 and CDR2 from the germline V gene are DFQATT and SNEGSKA (reference sequence). This CDR3 has 15 residues. The CDR3 DNA follows: TGCAGTGCTAGCGGGAGACAGGGGCCGTCCTACGAGCAGTACTTC. Amino acids: CSASGRQGPSYEQYF.

V and J are TRBV20-1 and TRBJ1-1; D call uncertain. Trimming removed 5 bases from V and 10 bases from J, with 11 bases in between. The CDR3 has 10 amino acids. Germline CDR1 DFQATT, CDR2 SNEGSKA (reference sequence). The DNA of the CDR3 is TGCAGTGCTTCAATCGAGCGAGCTTTCTTT. Protein: CSASIERAFF.

This chain uses TRBV6-2 or TRBV6-3 with TRBJ2-7; D is ambiguous. Germline-derived CDR1 and CDR2 are MNHEY and SVGEGT. CDR3 length equals 11 residues. V was shortened by 6 bases and J by 3 bases, with 6 bases between the two germline ends. Here the CDR3 reads CASSPRYEQYF. In DNA, the CDR3 is TGTGCCAGCAGCCCCCGCTACGAGCAGTACTTC.

The V and J genes are TRBV7-9 and TRBJ2-6; no definite D call. The CDR3 loop spans 14 amino acids. V lost 6 bases and J 6 bases, leaving 12 bases between the germline ends. Per the germline V gene, CDR1 is SEHNR and CDR2 is FQNEAQ (reference sequence). The CDR3 spells CASRRQDLANVLTF. DNA for the CDR3: TGTGCCAGCAGGCGCCAGGATCTGGCCAACGTCCTGACTTTC.